The clone carrying this TCR beta chain appeared once. Its antigen is not identified. Using immunoSEQ multiplex PCR, the repertoire was profiled, and TCRdb retains in-frame clones only, with some absent. The sample holds 450,000 to 500,000 clones, approximately 81% seen once. The germline V gene encodes CDR1 MDHEN and CDR2 SYDVKM. The CDR3 runs to 14 residues. Trimming removed 6 bases at V and 4 bases at J, with 16 bases between. The sample comes from a study of shared clonotypes between healthy human individuals. Overall study context: Contributing individuals were a couple of females and a few males aged 18 to 49.

Overall study findings and caveats: Sequencing depth was predicted to influence how clonotypes are shared among donors.

V is TRBV28 and J is TRBJ2-7; either TRBD1 or TRBD2 may supply D (6 bases each). Sequencing input: PBMCs. The receptor was isolated from a woman in her forties in good health. Some clones in this sample may be carry-over from other donors' samples. The CDR3 sequence is CASRYSGARYEQYF. The CDR3 DNA follows: TGTGCCAGCAGATATTCGGGGGCCCGGTACGAGCAGTACTTC.